The 23 T cell receptor beta chains listed next were all sequenced from one sample in a study of identical twins. TCRdb re-called the 5' RACE reads through MiXCR, storing one row per CDR3 protein. The table includes a few hundred thousand distinct CDR3 sequences, approximately 8.8% detected once. Sequenced sample: naive T cells sorted from blood. These receptors all come from a woman in her fifties or sixties in good health.

In its sample, this clonotype was seen many times. The chain is built from TRBV12-3 or TRBV12-4 and TRBJ2-3; D remains ambiguous. The CDR3 has 18 amino acids. V shed 3 bases and J shed 5 bases, with 24 bases lying between them. The CDR3 sequence is CASSFSHLRKQSQDTQYF. The DNA for the CDR3 is TGTGCCAGCAGTTTTTCTCACCTGCGGAAACAGTCCCAAGATACGCAGTATTTT.

This clonotype was recorded a few times. CDR3 loop: CASSIRQGNTDTQYF. Here the CDR3 DNA reads TGTGCCAGCAGCATACGACAGGGGAATACAGATACGCAGTATTTT. The chain uses TRBV11-2 and TRBJ2-3, with 8 bases that match TRBD1. Germline CDR1 is SGHAT and CDR2 is FQNNGV. The CDR3 extends over 15 amino acids. The ends lost 5 bases at V and 3 bases at J; junction bases unmatched: 7.

This clonotype has only a few counts. The V gene is TRBV20-1, the J gene TRBJ2-5, with 9 bases matching TRBD2. Germline V CDR1 and CDR2: DFQATT, SNEGSKA (reference sequence). The CDR3 length is 15 residues. V shed 0 bases, J shed 1 base, and the junction held 3 bases outside the gene matches. The CDR3 DNA reads as TGCAGTGCTAGAGACCCGGGACTAGCCCAAGAGACCCAGTACTTC. This sequence encodes CSARDPGLAQETQYF.

V is TRBV3-1 and J is TRBJ2-7; D not certain. CDR1 and CDR2 (germline): LGHDT, YNNKEL (reference sequence). V dropped 5 bases and J dropped 6 bases, with 11 bases sitting between them. This CDR3 spans 12 amino acids. The DNA of the CDR3 is TGTGCCAGCAGCTACCAGCATCGCGAGCAGTACTTC. It encodes CASSYQHREQYF.

CDR3 protein: CASSLKIRGRNEQFF. The CDR3 DNA follows: TGCGCCAGCAGCCTCAAAATTAGGGGCCGCAATGAGCAGTTCTTC. This chain connects TRBV5-1 to TRBJ2-1; TRBD1 might be the D (5 bases). V lost 4 bases and J lost 6, with 17 bases in between. Germline V CDR1 and CDR2: SGHRS, YFSETQ. The CDR3 is made up of 15 amino acids.

This clonotype was seen only a few times. This chain joins TRBV12-3 or TRBV12-4 and TRBJ2-1; D perhaps matches TRBD2 (5 bases). This CDR3 contains 16 residues. Trimming left V 1 base short and J 2 bases short, with 12 bases between. The chain's CDR3 is CASSLVVGATYNEQFF. CDR3 bases: TGTGCCAGCAGTTTAGTTGTGGGAGCAACCTACAATGAGCAGTTCTTC.

This clonotype was seen many times. CDR3 DNA: TGTGCCAGCAGTCCTGGGGCTAGCGGTTACAATGAGCAGTTCTTC. Protein product: CASSPGASGYNEQFF. The J gene is TRBJ2-1, the V gene TRBV12-3 or TRBV12-4; 7 nucleotides line up with TRBD2. The CDR3 is 15 amino acids. Unmatched junction bases numbered 8, after V lost 5 bases and J lost 4 bases.

Concerning this clonotype itself: Relative to the germline gene, one junction end is altered; a read error may explain this. The rearrangement joins TRBV10-1 to TRBJ2-2; D is ambiguous. The CDR3 loop spans 14 amino acids. Germline-derived CDR1 and CDR2 are WNHNN and SYGVQD (reference sequence). The CDR3 sequence is CASNEVGNTGELFF. Here the CDR3 DNA reads TGCGCCAGCAATGAGGTTGGAAACACCGGGGAGCTGTTTTTT.

In this sample, this clonotype turned up a few times. The chain uses TRBV7-6 and TRBJ2-5, with D unresolved. Germline CDR1 reads SGHVS; CDR2 reads FNYEAQ. CDR3 length: 10 amino acids. Trimming cost V 7 bases and J 14 bases, with 14 bases left between them. CDR3 sequence reads: CASTREGFYF. CDR3 nucleotide sequence: TGTGCCAGCACACGAGAAGGCTTTTACTTC.

This clonotype was recorded a few times. The CDR3 nucleotides read TGCGCCAGCAGCCAACCGACACTAGAGACCCAGTACTTC. Residues: CASSQPTLETQYF. The V call is TRBV4-1, the J call TRBJ2-5; D uncertain. Germline CDR1 reads MGHRA; CDR2 reads YSYEKL. The CDR3 totals 13 residues. V gave up 2 bases and J gave up 4 bases, with 8 bases separating them.

This clonotype has ten or more counts. The CDR3 DNA reads as TGCGCCAGCAGCTACAGGGGGCACACCGGGGAGCTGTTTTTT. Translation gives CASSYRGHTGELFF. The chain couples TRBV5-1 to TRBJ2-2; the match to TRBD1 covers 9 bases. The CDR3 length is 14 residues. V shed 3 bases, J shed 3 bases, and the junction held 0 bases outside the gene matches. CDR1 is SGHRS and CDR2 is YFSETQ in the germline V gene.

This clonotype has a handful of counts. The chain employs TRBV5-6 and TRBJ2-6; D is possibly TRBD2 (6 bases). The CDR3 sequence is 16 residues long. V shed 0 bases and J shed 4 bases, with 11 bases lying between them. In germline, CDR1 is SGHDT, CDR2 YYEEEE. The CDR3 DNA is TGTGCCAGCAGCTTGGAACCGGGACTCGGGGCCAACGTCCTGACTTTC. Translating it yields CASSLEPGLGANVLTF.

In this sample, this clonotype turned up a few times. CDR3 sequence: CATSDFPGRDEQYF. CDR3 nucleotides: TGTGCCACCAGTGATTTTCCAGGAAGAGACGAGCAGTACTTC. This chain uses TRBV24-1 with TRBJ2-7, with D unclear. The CDR3 extends over 14 amino acids. Trimming shortened V by 1 base and J by 5 bases, and 11 bases separated the two germline ends. CDR1 is KGHDR, CDR2 SFDVKD, per germline.

This clonotype appeared a few times. CDR3 nucleotides: TGTGCCAGCAGTTTAAAGGGGGTAGCCAAAAACATTCAGTACTTC. Residues: CASSLKGVAKNIQYF. The chain employs TRBV12-3 or TRBV12-4 and TRBJ2-4, with D tentatively TRBD1 (6 bases). V gave up 2 bases and J gave up 0 bases, with 8 bases separating them. The CDR3 covers 15 residues.

Ten or more counts support this clonotype. This chain uses TRBV5-1 with TRBJ2-7; TRBD2 is a possible D gene (5 bases). This CDR3 has 17 residues. Trimming removed 1 base at V and 2 bases at J, with 19 bases between. The germline CDR1 and CDR2 sequences are SGHRS and YFSETQ. The CDR3 loop reads CASSLTRTSRDTYEQYF. CDR3 coding DNA: TGCGCCAGCAGCTTGACCCGGACTTCCCGCGATACCTACGAGCAGTACTTC. Full variable domain (remainder filled in from reference TRBV5-1 and TRBJ2-7): KAGVTQTPRYLIKTRGQQVTLSCSPISGHRSVSWYQQTPGQGLQFLFEYFSETQRNKGNFPGRFSGRQFSNSRSEMNVSTLELGDSALYLCASSLTRTSRDTYEQYFGPGTRLTVT.

This chain joins TRBV4-1 and TRBJ2-7; perhaps TRBD1 as D (6 bases). Germline loops: CDR1 MGHRA, CDR2 YSYEKL. This CDR3 has 14 residues. V was cut by 1 base and J by 1 base, with 8 bases left in between. The CDR3 DNA reads as TGCGCCAGCAGCCAAGTTGGACAGTCCTACGAGCAGTACTTC. Translation: CASSQVGQSYEQYF.

Worth noting for this clonotype: Just one base apart from a much larger clone, this may be a read error. The chain couples TRBV3-1 to TRBJ2-7; TRBD1 aligns across 7 bases. The CDR3 runs to 14 residues. Germline loops: CDR1 LGHDT, CDR2 YNNKEL (reference sequence). CDR3 in DNA: TGTGCCAGCAACCAATGGGGACAGATAGGCGAGCAGTACTTC. Protein sequence: CASNQWGQIGEQYF.

This clonotype has just a few counts. The V gene is TRBV29-1, the J gene TRBJ2-1; TRBD1 might be the D (5 bases). Germline V lookup: CDR1 SQVTM, CDR2 ANQGSEA. With 3 bases removed from V and 4 bases from J, the gap between germline ends came to 13 bases. There are 14 residues in the CDR3. The CDR3: CSVEGRDQYNEQFF. CDR3 bases: TGCAGCGTTGAGGGCAGGGATCAGTACAATGAGCAGTTCTTC.

CDR3 in DNA: TGCGCCAGCAGCCTTATGACTAGCGGGAACGAGCAGTACTTC. This gives the protein CASSLMTSGNEQYF. The V call is TRBV5-1, the J call TRBJ2-7; TRBD2 aligns across 11 bases. Germline assignment: CDR1 SGHRS and CDR2 YFSETQ. The trim removed 4 bases at V and 5 bases at J, leaving 5 bases unmatched. CDR3 size: 14 residues.

In this sample, this clonotype turned up a few times. This rearrangement joins TRBV20-1 to TRBJ1-5, with D tentatively TRBD1 (6 bases). The V gene's germline CDR1 is DFQATT and CDR2 SNEGSKA (reference sequence). CDR3 length: 14 residues. The V end was cut by 3 bases, the J end by 1 base, with 10 bases between. The CDR3 region is CSARRTDSNQPQHF. The CDR3 coding sequence is TGCAGTGCTAGGAGGACAGACAGCAATCAGCCCCAGCATTTT.

The sample holds many counts of this clonotype. The CDR3 protein is CASSLGAGLAYGEQFF. CDR3 coding DNA: TGTGCCAGCAGCTTAGGGGCGGGACTAGCTTACGGTGAGCAGTTCTTC. The V call is TRBV7-8, the J call TRBJ2-1; 9 bases agree with TRBD2. There are 16 residues in the CDR3. Losses at the gene ends were 1 base for V and 9 bases for J; bases not matched to a gene: 10. Looked up from germline, CDR1 is SGHVS and CDR2 is FQNEAQ. Drawing the rest from reference TRBV7-8 and TRBJ2-1, the complete variable domain is GAGVSQSPRYKVAKRGQDVALRCDPISGHVSLFWYQQALGQGPEFLTYFQNEAQLDKSGLPSDRFFAERPEGSVSTLKIQRTQQEDSAVYLCASSLGAGLAYGEQFFGPGTRLTVL.

Remarks on this clonotype: A much bigger clone sits one base away, suggesting this may be a read error. This chain uses TRBV20-1 with TRBJ2-1, with 8 nucleotides matching TRBD2. The CDR3 has 13 residues. Germline assignment: CDR1 DFQATT and CDR2 SNEGSKA (reference sequence). CDR3 DNA sequence: TGCAGTGCTAGAGCGGCGGGAGGACATGATCAGTTCTTC. Its translation: CSARAAGGHDQFF.

The chain carries TRBV10-3 and TRBJ1-1; D is unclear. Trimming removed 3 bases at V and 8 bases at J, with 16 bases between. In germline, CDR1 is ENHRY, CDR2 SYGVKD. This CDR3 comprises 14 residues. CDR3 bases: TGTGCCATCAGTGAAGGAGGGTCGGAGACCGAAGCTTTCTTT. It yields the protein CAISEGGSETEAFF.